This T cell receptor (beta chain) was identified during a study of T cells in Graves' hyperthyroidism and ophthalmopathy. A word on this clonotype: A read error may be the cause here, since a much bigger clone is one base away.

Amplification of TCR beta CDR3 regions used RNA as the template. The TCR CDR3 was amplified in a first-round RT-PCR using the HTBI primer set. A single record per CDR3 protein comes from TCRdb applying MiXCR to the multiplex PCR reads. The table lists almost 600,000 distinct CDR3 sequences, 35% to 55% of them singletons. The CDR3 has 15 residues. Germline lookup yields CDR1 WSHSY and CDR2 SAAADI. The chain has TRBV10-2 and TRBJ2-7, with TRBD2 identical over 11 bases. Sequenced input: peripheral blood or thyroid tissue (not recorded which). The TCR comes from a woman aged 18-30 years with Graves' hyperthyroidism. As DNA, the CDR3 is TGCGCCAGCAGTGAAGGGACTAGCGGCAACAATGAGCAGCTCTTC. Encoded protein: CASSEGTSGNNEQLF.